Listed here are 7 T cell receptor beta chains from one sample, sequenced in a study of T-cell reconstitution after alpha-beta-depleted transplantation in children. Construction of the TCRbeta library involved unique molecular identifiers. TCRdb re-derived calls from the PCR reads in MiXCR, one entry per CDR3 protein. Seen here are nearly 350,000 distinct CDR3 sequences, around 16% observed once, and the top ten hold roughly 41%. The specimen was PBMCs, mostly from graft donor cells, collected 360 days after TCRalphabeta/CD19-depleted stem cell transplant. All receptors come from a male patient under 10 years old who had a stem cell transplant for acute lymphoblastic leukemia, so the T cells may come from the graft donor.

The chain recombines TRBV20-1 with TRBJ2-2, with D hard to call. This CDR3 has 14 residues. Trimming pared 3 bases from V and 7 bases from J, leaving 15 bases between. CDR1 and CDR2 (germline): DFQATT, SNEGSKA (reference sequence). The CDR3 DNA reads as TGCAGTGCTAGTTCCGGGTTTGGGGTCGGGGAGCTGTTTTTT. It yields the protein CSASSGFGVGELFF.

This clonotype showed up many times. The chain's CDR3 is CASSEGTSGGPTGELFF. CDR3 sequence (DNA): TGTGCCAGCAGTGAAGGGACTAGCGGGGGACCCACCGGGGAGCTGTTTTTT. This chain links TRBV25-1 with TRBJ2-2; 14 bases line up with TRBD2. Trimming at V came to 2 bases and at J to 4 bases, leaving 3 bases not matched to a gene. CDR3 length: 17 residues. Germline-derived CDR1 and CDR2 are MGHDK and SYGVNS.

Only a few counts were recorded for this clonotype. The rearrangement links TRBV4-1 to TRBJ1-6; 11 nucleotides match TRBD1. This CDR3 has 16 residues. J was trimmed by 8 bases and V by 1 base; bases with no gene match: 4. Germline CDR1 reads MGHRA; CDR2 reads YSYEKL. The CDR3 nucleotides read TGCGCCAGCAGCCAAGCCCCGGGACAGGGGGATTCACCCCTCCACTTT. This translates into CASSQAPGQGDSPLHF.

The rearrangement links TRBV3-1 to TRBJ1-5; 8 bases align to TRBD1. Looked up from germline, CDR1 is LGHDT and CDR2 is YNNKEL (reference sequence). Unmatched junction bases numbered 9, after V lost 0 bases and J lost 5 bases. The CDR3 spans 17 residues. The chain's CDR3 is CASSQDQGRGPDQPQHF. In nucleotides, the CDR3 is TGTGCCAGCAGCCAAGATCAGGGCAGGGGGCCGGATCAGCCCCAGCATTTT.

In its sample, this clonotype was seen a few times. V usage is TRBV24-1 and J usage is TRBJ2-7; 12 bases are shared with TRBD2. The CDR3 runs 16 residues. The V and J ends lost 1 base and 10 bases, in that order; junction bases with no gene match: 10. CDR1 KGHDR and CDR2 SFDVKD come from the germline V gene. CDR3 DNA sequence: TGTGCCACCAGTGATTTTCCCCCGCGACTAGCGGGAGCTCAGTACTTC. It specifies CATSDFPPRLAGAQYF.

This clonotype was recorded at least ten times. This rearrangement joins TRBV12-3 or TRBV12-4 to TRBJ1-3; D remains ambiguous. Trimming removed 2 bases from V and 6 bases from J, with 2 bases in between. The CDR3 is 11 residues long. CDR3 amino acids: CASSLPNTIYF. For the CDR3, the DNA is TGTGCCAGCAGTTTACCAAACACCATATATTTT.

This clonotype was counted many times. The V call is TRBV5-1, the J call TRBJ2-4, with 12 bases aligning to TRBD2. CDR3 size: 16 residues. Trimming cost V 3 bases and J 2 bases; bases outside gene matches: 3. Per the germline V gene, CDR1 is SGHRS and CDR2 is YFSETQ. This CDR3 reads CASSWGLAGSKNIQYF. The DNA of the CDR3 is TGCGCCAGCAGCTGGGGACTAGCGGGTTCCAAAAACATTCAGTACTTC.